The 19 T cell receptor beta chains in this list originate from one sample, sequenced in a study of blood T cell repertoires in COVID-19. TCRdb keeps only in-frame clones here, not all; method: immunoSEQ multiplex PCR. The repertoire holds about 380,000 clones, 87% seen once, with approximately 1.2% in the top ten. The specimen was PBMCs or T cells enriched from blood (not recorded which). The source is a man aged 25 to 40 who had recovered from COVID-19.

The V call is TRBV7-6, the J call TRBJ2-7, with 9 bases identical to TRBD1. CDR3 length equals 14 residues. CDR1 and CDR2 from the germline V gene are SGHVS and FNYEAQ. With V trimmed by 5 bases and J by 4 bases, 6 bases remained unmatched. As DNA, the CDR3 is TGTGCCAGCAGCCCTCGGACAGGGGATTACGAGCAGTACTTC. It yields the protein CASSPRTGDYEQYF.

The chain uses TRBV12-3 or TRBV12-4 and TRBJ2-7, with no clear D. The CDR3 is 13 residues long. The germline V and J ends were trimmed by 6 bases and 3 bases, with 12 bases remaining between them. In DNA, the CDR3 is TGTGCCAGCAGAAAGGCCAGGCACTACGAGCAGTACTTC. Residues: CASRKARHYEQYF.

The chain employs TRBV7-9 and TRBJ2-5; tentatively, D is TRBD1 (5 bases). Germline assignment: CDR1 SEHNR and CDR2 FQNEAQ (reference sequence). Trimming left V 3 bases short and J 6 bases short, with 11 bases between. The CDR3 is made up of 13 amino acids. CDR3 bases: TGTGCCAGCAGCTTGAGTCAGGGCCAGACCCAGTACTTC. Amino acids: CASSLSQGQTQYF.

This chain joins TRBV2 and TRBJ2-7; maybe TRBD1 (5 bases). The V gene lost 7 bases and the J gene lost 2 bases, with 9 bases spanning the gap. The V gene's germline CDR1 is SNHLY and CDR2 FYNNEI. The CDR3 has 12 residues. CDR3 DNA sequence: TGTGCCAGCACTACAGGAGCCTACGAGCAGTACTTC. This sequence encodes CASTTGAYEQYF.

V usage is TRBV7-3 and J usage is TRBJ2-2, with 8 bases matching TRBD1. After removal of 5 bases from V and 5 bases from J, the junction contained 7 bases not matched to a gene. CDR3 length: 15 residues. In germline, CDR1 is SGHTA, CDR2 FQGTGA. CDR3 nucleotides: TGTGCCAGCAGCCCGTCGCGGACAGGGACCGGGGAGCTGTTTTTT. Protein: CASSPSRTGTGELFF.

The V gene is TRBV18, the J gene TRBJ2-2; D remains ambiguous. The germline V and J ends were trimmed by 1 base and 1 base, with 7 bases remaining between them. There are 15 residues in the CDR3. Germline V gene lookup returns CDR1 KGHSH and CDR2 LQKENI. In DNA form, the CDR3 reads TGTGCCAGCTCACCACGTTACGGGAACACCGGGGAGCTGTTTTTT. It specifies CASSPRYGNTGELFF.

The genes are TRBV30 and TRBJ1-4, with D unresolved. V was trimmed by 3 bases and J by 4 bases, leaving 12 bases between them. CDR3 length: 14 residues. The germline V gene has CDR1 GTSNPN and CDR2 SVGIG (reference sequence). The CDR3 nucleotides read TGTGCCTGGAGCGCAGTCGCGGGTAATGAAAAACTGTTTTTT. Amino acids: CAWSAVAGNEKLFF.

The chain has TRBV20-1 and TRBJ1-1; a weak D match, TRBD1 (5 bases). Looked up from germline, CDR1 is DFQATT and CDR2 is SNEGSKA (reference sequence). The CDR3 spans 11 residues. The CDR3 bases are TGCATTCGGCGTTCGGAGGGGCTCGCTTTCTTT. This encodes CIRRSEGLAFF.

V gene TRBV12-5 combines with J gene TRBJ2-5; 12 bases are shared with TRBD2. Germline-derived CDR1 and CDR2 are LGHNT and FRNRAP. V was pared by 3 bases and J by 5 bases, with 10 bases of the junction left unmatched. CDR3 length: 17 amino acids. The CDR3 loop is CASGLRLAGDPRETQYF. CDR3 DNA: TGTGCTAGTGGTTTACGACTAGCGGGGGACCCGAGGGAGACCCAGTACTTC.

A few counts support this clone. The chain joins TRBV7-2 to TRBJ2-7; no clear D gene. The germline V and J ends were trimmed by 4 bases and 6 bases, with 10 bases remaining between them. This CDR3 has 12 amino acids. Germline V gene sequence: CDR1 SGHTA, CDR2 FQGNSA. DNA of the CDR3: TGTGCCAGCAGCTCACGGGTAAGCGAGCAGTACTTC. This gives the protein CASSSRVSEQYF.

The CDR3 here is CASSQGSEGAHTQYF. In nucleotides, the CDR3 is TGCGCCAGCAGCCAAGGGTCGGAGGGGGCACATACGCAGTATTTT. The chain has TRBV4-1 and TRBJ2-3, with D possibly being TRBD1 (7 bases). Germline CDR1 MGHRA, CDR2 YSYEKL. The CDR3 is made up of 15 amino acids. Deletions cut 1 base from V and 7 bases from J, with 15 bases between.

This clone occurred once. The chain has TRBV25-1 and TRBJ1-2, with unresolved D. The CDR3 loop spans 14 amino acids. V was shortened by 6 bases and J by 2 bases, with 13 bases between the two germline ends. CDR1 and CDR2 (germline): MGHDK, SYGVNS. CDR3 protein: CASSGAGWNYGYTF. In DNA form, the CDR3 reads TGTGCCAGCAGCGGCGCGGGTTGGAACTATGGCTACACCTTC.

The chain uses TRBV3-1 (or the pseudogene TRBV3-2) and TRBJ1-1; unclear D gene. V was pared by 7 bases and J by 6 bases, with 18 bases between. The CDR3 consists of 14 residues. CDR1 is LGHDT and CDR2 is YNNKEL in the germline V gene (reference sequence). The CDR3 loop is CASTPFAGVAEAFF. CDR3 nucleotides: TGTGCCAGCACTCCCTTCGCCGGGGTAGCTGAAGCTTTCTTT.

The chain couples TRBV5-1 to TRBJ2-5; maybe TRBD2 (5 bases). The germline V gene encodes CDR1 SGHRS and CDR2 YFSETQ. The CDR3 totals 13 residues. Trimming removed 2 bases at V and 7 bases at J, with 12 bases between. The CDR3 sequence: CASSLTPEGTQYF. CDR3 nucleotides: TGCGCCAGCAGCTTAACACCAGAGGGGACCCAGTACTTC.

This clone appeared a few times. The rearrangement links TRBV7-2 to TRBJ2-6; 11 bases are shared with TRBD1. The V segment lost 9 bases and the J segment 0 bases; nucleotides outside the gene matches: 7. This CDR3 contains 17 residues. Germline assignment: CDR1 SGHTA and CDR2 FQGNSA. The DNA of the CDR3 is TGTGCCAGAGGGAGGGACAGGGGGTTCTCTGGGGCCAACGTCCTGACTTTC. This codes for CARGRDRGFSGANVLTF.

This chain connects TRBV7-9 to TRBJ2-3, with D uncertain. Trimming stripped 2 bases from V and 0 bases from J, with 9 bases between. The CDR3 has 15 residues. Per the germline V gene, CDR1 is SEHNR and CDR2 is FQNEAQ (reference sequence). The chain's CDR3 is CASSLRLLSTDTQYF. CDR3 in DNA: TGTGCCAGCAGCTTACGACTGCTAAGCACAGATACGCAGTATTTT.

This clone was recorded only once. The gene calls are TRBV7-2 and TRBJ1-5; tentative D call: TRBD1 (5 bases). V lost 1 base, J lost 9 bases, and 16 bases lay in between. CDR3 length: 15 amino acids. From germline, CDR1 is SGHTA and CDR2 FQGNSA. The CDR3 sequence: CASSLGQSSGGPQHF. In DNA, the CDR3 is TGTGCCAGCAGCTTAGGGCAGTCATCGGGGGGGCCCCAGCATTTT.

The chain has TRBV7-3 and TRBJ1-2, with D unclear. The CDR3 totals 15 residues. Germline CDR1 reads SGHTA; CDR2 reads FQGTGA. Trimming cost V 1 base and J 8 bases, with 17 bases left between them. CDR3 loop: CASSLIREFLRGYTF. DNA for the CDR3: TGTGCCAGCAGCTTAATTAGGGAGTTCCTGCGGGGCTACACCTTC.

The chain carries TRBV5-5 and TRBJ1-2, with D perhaps matching TRBD1 (6 bases). The CDR3 contains 14 residues. V lost 3 bases and J 4 bases, leaving 13 bases between the germline ends. Germline assignment: CDR1 SGHKS and CDR2 YYEKEE (reference sequence). CDR3 sequence: CASSSTTGIYGYTF. CDR3 sequence (DNA): TGTGCCAGCAGCTCCACCACAGGGATCTATGGCTACACCTTC.